This record covers a single TCR beta chain. It was during active infection that Seattle patients were enrolled and then longitudinally followed. The data were taken from a study of blood T cell repertoires in COVID-19. Overall study: The United States, Italy and Spain supplied acute and convalescent COVID-19 samples.

Per the original data handling: It was from reference gene primer amplification that nucleated cell counts were estimated. Generated by immunoSEQ multiplex PCR, the TCRdb table keeps only in-frame clones and is missing some. The DNA gave D and trimming, while V, J and clone size come from that table. Counted here are about 38,000 clones, roughly 80% occurring once; the ten biggest clones make up about 1.5%. Germline-derived CDR1 and CDR2 are MDHEN and SYDVKM. CDR3 length: 15 residues. Trimming shortened V by 5 bases and J by 7 bases, and 21 bases separated the two germline ends. This sequence was found in a man aged 55 to 69 with COVID-19, enrolled during active disease. This chain uses TRBV28 with TRBJ2-7; tentatively, D is TRBD2 (6 bases). The sequenced sample was peripheral blood. CDR3 region: CASSARRGGAGEQYF. CDR3 coding DNA: TGTGCCAGCAGTGCCCGTCGGGGCGGGGCGGGGGAGCAGTACTTC.